This T cell receptor beta chain was found in a study of lymphopenia after photon versus proton radiotherapy. Germline V lookup: CDR1 SGHNT, CDR2 YENEEA. Trimming cost V 4 bases and J 7 bases; bases outside gene matches: 10. This CDR3 comprises 16 residues. Broader study findings: Post-nadir TCR diversity decline inversely tracked overall survival among those who died.

Remarks on this clone: Its antigen is unknown.

The assay was immunoSEQ multiplex PCR, and TCRdb's table has in-frame clones only and misses some. Here the sample spans over 15,000 clones, under 90% being singletons. This specimen consisted of peripheral blood, obtained from a patient treated with proton-based radiotherapy. This rearrangement joins TRBV11-3 to TRBJ2-1, with TRBD2 identical over 10 bases. The TCR was taken from a man between 65 and 85 years old with pancreatic cancer. The CDR3 region is CASSWELAGVGNEQFF. Here the CDR3 DNA reads TGTGCCAGCAGCTGGGAGCTAGCGGGAGTGGGGAATGAGCAGTTCTTC.